This T cell receptor (beta chain) was sequenced for a study of blood T cell repertoires in COVID-19. Per the original data handling: Reference gene primer amplification gave estimated nucleated cell counts. Only in-frame clones appear in the TCRdb table, and some are missing; sequencing was by immunoSEQ multiplex PCR. That table is the source of V, J and clone size, and D and trimming were worked out from the DNA. Among approximately 390,000 clones listed, just under 90% were seen once. From germline, CDR1 is MDHEN and CDR2 SYDVKM. The CDR3 is 14 amino acids. Germline trimming cut 3 bases from V and 3 bases from J; bases unmatched to any gene: 3.

The chain employs TRBV28 and TRBJ2-3; 7 nucleotides match TRBD2. The sequence was collected from a woman aged 50 to 65 who had recovered from COVID-19. Sequenced input: PBMCs or T cells enriched from blood (not recorded which). In DNA, the CDR3 is TGTGCCAGCAGTTTGCGGGGAGGGACAGATACGCAGTATTTT. Translated: CASSLRGGTDTQYF.